The 7 T cell receptor beta chains given below trace back to one sample, sequenced in a study of blood T cell repertoires in COVID-19. The repertoire was sequenced with immunoSEQ multiplex PCR; TCRdb's copy has only in-frame clones and lacks some. The sample shows about 100,000 clones, roughly 84% of them seen only once. Sample: peripheral blood. These TCRs come from a young man in a cohort sampled during active COVID-19.

J is TRBJ2-3 and V is TRBV2; TRBD1 is a possible D gene (5 bases). Germline V lookup: CDR1 SNHLY, CDR2 FYNNEI. This CDR3 spans 13 amino acids. With 8 bases removed from V and 0 bases from J, the gap between germline ends came to 9 bases. CDR3 DNA sequence: TGTGCCAGCGGGGCTTCTAGCACAGATACGCAGTATTTT. Translating gives CASGASSTDTQYF.

This clone was observed a few times. The CDR3 coding sequence is TGTGCCATATCCGGGACAGGGGCCGATCAGCCCCAGCATTTT. Protein sequence: CAISGTGADQPQHF. The genes are TRBV10-3 and TRBJ1-5; 10 bases line up with TRBD1. Losses at the gene ends were 9 bases for V and 5 bases for J; bases not matched to a gene: 7. CDR3 size: 14 residues. The germline V gene encodes CDR1 ENHRY and CDR2 SYGVKD.

The rearrangement links TRBV25-1 to TRBJ1-4, with D possibly matching TRBD1 (5 bases). Germline V gives CDR1 MGHDK, CDR2 SYGVNS. This CDR3 spans 13 amino acids. Trimming removed 4 bases from V and 8 bases from J, with 11 bases in between. The CDR3 loop reads CASSAGGGEKLFF. CDR3 bases: TGTGCCAGCAGTGCGGGGGGTGGCGAAAAACTGTTTTTT.

This clone came up a few times. The chain combines TRBV7-9 with TRBJ2-5; unclear D gene. The germline CDR1 and CDR2 sequences are SEHNR and FQNEAQ (reference sequence). The V and J ends lost 1 base and 2 bases respectively, with 8 bases between them. CDR3 length equals 14 residues. In DNA, the CDR3 is TGTGCCAGCAGCTTAGTCGCGGAACAAGAGACCCAGTACTTC. Translated: CASSLVAEQETQYF.

CDR3 residues: CASSRTGGYEQYF. CDR3 coding DNA: TGTGCCAGCAGTAGGACAGGGGGCTACGAGCAGTACTTC. This chain joins TRBV2 and TRBJ2-7, with 10 bases fitting TRBD1. J gave up 3 bases and V 5 bases, and 1 base lay outside the gene matches. This CDR3 is 13 amino acids long. Germline V gene lookup returns CDR1 SNHLY and CDR2 FYNNEI.

This chain's CDR3 is CASSPPVDYEQYF. The DNA of the CDR3 is TGTGCCAGCTCACCACCGGTAGATTACGAGCAGTACTTC. The V and J genes are TRBV18 and TRBJ2-7, with no clear D. Deletions cut 0 bases from V and 4 bases from J, with 7 bases between. Germline CDR1 reads KGHSH; CDR2 reads LQKENI. This CDR3 comprises 13 residues.

The V and J genes are TRBV10-3 and TRBJ2-3, with 8 bases aligning to TRBD1. V gave up 7 bases and J gave up 2 bases; unmatched junction bases: 5. Germline lookup yields CDR1 ENHRY and CDR2 SYGVKD. CDR3 length: 14 residues. This CDR3 reads CAITPGQDTDTQYF. The CDR3 DNA reads TGTGCCATCACCCCGGGACAGGACACAGATACGCAGTATTTT.